This TCR beta chain was profiled in a study of blood T cells in healthy people across ages. It was with a sample-barcoded 5' primer and a J-beta primer mix that a second PCR of roughly 6 to 12 cycles was run. TCRdb itself ran the 5' RACE reads through MiXCR, one entry per CDR3 protein. The data hold about 570,000 distinct CDR3 sequences, with approximately 27% observed a single time. The sample was blood. The origin of this receptor is a woman aged 70-85 years in good health.

The chain's CDR3 is CSVRGQGPEAFF. The CDR3 DNA sequence: TGCAGCGTGCGGGGACAGGGCCCTGAAGCTTTCTTT. V usage is TRBV29-1 and J usage is TRBJ1-1; 9 bases map to TRBD1. The junction had 5 bases not matched to a gene; V was cut back by 6 bases and J by 6 bases. Germline-derived CDR1 and CDR2 are SQVTM and ANQGSEA. The CDR3 sequence is 12 residues long.